This TCR beta chain was identified in a study of shared clonotypes between healthy human individuals. A remark on this clone: Its cognate antigen is unknown. This may stem from a read error, because a much larger clone lies one nucleotide away.

The deep-level immunoSEQ assay was used. Using immunoSEQ multiplex PCR, the repertoire was profiled, and TCRdb retains in-frame clones only, with some absent. The sample has about 460,000 clones; around 77% are singletons. Regarding the study as a whole: The study drew on few donors, limiting represented genetic and exposure-history diversity. Clonotype sharing levels among donors were expected to vary with sequencing depth.

Germline CDR1 MDHEN, CDR2 SYDVKM. The CDR3 has 19 amino acids. Sample: PBMCs. V usage is TRBV28 and J usage is TRBJ2-1; 13 bases map to TRBD2. The clonotype originates from a middle-aged woman in good health. Some clones in this sample may be carry-over from other donors' samples. The CDR3 loop is CASGFPLAGGPVSYNEQFF. In DNA form, the CDR3 reads TGTGCCAGCGGTTTTCCACTAGCGGGAGGGCCTGTGTCCTACAATGAGCAGTTCTTC.